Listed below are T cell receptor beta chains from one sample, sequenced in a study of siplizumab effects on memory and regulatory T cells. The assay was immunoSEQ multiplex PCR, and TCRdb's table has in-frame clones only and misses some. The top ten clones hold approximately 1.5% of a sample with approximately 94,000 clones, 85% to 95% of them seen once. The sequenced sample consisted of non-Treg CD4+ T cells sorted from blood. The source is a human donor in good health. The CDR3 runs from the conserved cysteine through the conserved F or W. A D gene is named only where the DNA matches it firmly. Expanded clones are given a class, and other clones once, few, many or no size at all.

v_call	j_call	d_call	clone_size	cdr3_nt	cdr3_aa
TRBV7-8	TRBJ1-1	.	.	TGTGCCAGCGTGGCACGGGACGGGAACACTGAAGCTTTCTTT	CASVARDGNTEAFF
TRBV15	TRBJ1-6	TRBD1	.	TGTGCCACCAGCAGGAGGGGCCAAGACAGGGCCCTAGGGTCACCCCTCCACTTT	CATSRRGQDRALGSPLHF
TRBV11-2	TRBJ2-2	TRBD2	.	TGTGCCAGCAACCCCAAGGGGGGGGCTAGCGGGAGGAACGGGGAGCTGTTTTTT	CASNPKGGASGRNGELFF
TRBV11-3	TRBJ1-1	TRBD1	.	TGTGCCAGCAGCACGGGACAGGGGGCGTCGGTGACTGAAGCTTTCTTT	CASSTGQGASVTEAFF
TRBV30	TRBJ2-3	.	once	TGTGCCTGCCCTAAGGGGGATACGCAGTATTTT	CACPKGDTQYF
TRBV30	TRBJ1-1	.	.	TGTGCCTGGAGTCTCCAGCAGAACACTGAAGCTTTCTTT	CAWSLQQNTEAFF
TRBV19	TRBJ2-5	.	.	TGTGCCAGTAGTCCCGGGGGACGACAAGAGACCCAGTACTTC	CASSPGGRQETQYF
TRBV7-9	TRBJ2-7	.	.	TGTGCCAGCTCGGGCGGGAACAAGCAGTACTTC	CASSGGNKQYF
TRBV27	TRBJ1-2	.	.	TGTGCCAGCAGCCTTACTAGGGTGACTAACTATGGCTACACCTTC	CASSLTRVTNYGYTF
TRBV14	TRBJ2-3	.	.	TGTGCCAGCAGCCTAGCACCGGTTAGCACAGATACGCAGTATTTT	CASSLAPVSTDTQYF
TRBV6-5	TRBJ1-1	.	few	TGTGCCAGCAGCCGTGGGAAGAGGATGAACACTGAAGCTTTCTTT	CASSRGKRMNTEAFF
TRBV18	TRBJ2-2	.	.	TGTGCCAGCTCACCAAGAAGCCCCGGGGAGCTGTTTTTT	CASSPRSPGELFF
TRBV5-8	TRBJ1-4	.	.	TGTGCCAGCAGCTTGGGGTGGGCGGATGAAAAACTGTTTTTT	CASSLGWADEKLFF
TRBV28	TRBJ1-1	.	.	TGTGCCAGCAGAGGCACCATGAACACTGAAGCTTTCTTT	CASRGTMNTEAFF
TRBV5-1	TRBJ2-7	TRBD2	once	TGCGCCAGCAGCTTGGATAGCGGGAGGACGGAAGAGCAGTACTTC	CASSLDSGRTEEQYF
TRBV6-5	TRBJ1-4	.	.	TGTGCCAGCAGCAACCGGCGGGCAACTAATGAAAAACTGTTTTTT	CASSNRRATNEKLFF
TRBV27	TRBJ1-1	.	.	TGTGCCAGCAGTTTTAGTAGAAACAGGGCCCTGAACACTGAAGCTTTCTTT	CASSFSRNRALNTEAFF
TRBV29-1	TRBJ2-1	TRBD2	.	TGCAGCGTTGCCGCTAGCGGCAATGAGCAGTTCTTC	CSVAASGNEQFF
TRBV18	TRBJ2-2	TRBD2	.	TGTGCCAGCTCACTTAGCGGGAAGAATACCGGGGAGCTGTTTTTT	CASSLSGKNTGELFF
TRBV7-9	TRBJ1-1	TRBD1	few	TGTGCCAGCAGCCTAAGGGGACAGGTGACCACTGAAGCTTTCTTT	CASSLRGQVTTEAFF
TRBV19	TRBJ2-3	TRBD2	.	TGTGCCAGCAGAAACAGGGGACTAGCGGGAGGAGGAGATACGCAGTATTTT	CASRNRGLAGGGDTQYF
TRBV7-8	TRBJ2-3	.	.	TGTGCCAGCAGCTTACGGGCCGGGACGACGAGAACAGATACGCAGTATTTT	CASSLRAGTTRTDTQYF
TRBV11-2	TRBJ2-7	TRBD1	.	TGTGCCAGCAGCTTGGGGGACAGACCCTACGAGCAGTACTTC	CASSLGDRPYEQYF
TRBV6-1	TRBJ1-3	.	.	TGTGCCAGCAGTGAACCGGGACACCGAAAGGCACTCTCTGGAAACACCATATATTTT	CASSEPGHRKALSGNTIYF
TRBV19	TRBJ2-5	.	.	TGTGCCAGTAGTATCGGAGGCCAGGGTCGGGAGACCCAGTACTTC	CASSIGGQGRETQYF
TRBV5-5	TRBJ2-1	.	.	TGTGCCAGCAGCTCCCGTCGGGGGCTTGGACACAATGAGCAGTTCTTC	CASSSRRGLGHNEQFF
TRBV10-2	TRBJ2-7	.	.	TGCGCCAGCAGTGAATTTTATCCGAAGAGCTCCTACGAGCAGTACTTC	CASSEFYPKSSYEQYF
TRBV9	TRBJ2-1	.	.	TGTGCCAGCAGCGTAGCTCCCCTCCCCCCCAATGAGCAGTTCTTC	CASSVAPLPPNEQFF
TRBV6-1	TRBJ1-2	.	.	TGTGCCAGCAGTGAAGCGTCCAGGGGATACGGCTATGGCTACACCTTC	CASSEASRGYGYGYTF
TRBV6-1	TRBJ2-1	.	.	TGTGCCAGCAGTGAACCCAACTACGCCTACAATGAGCAGTTCTTC	CASSEPNYAYNEQFF
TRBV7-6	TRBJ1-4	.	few	TGTGCCAGCAGCTTGGGACGGCTTGCAACTAATGAAAAACTGTTTTTT	CASSLGRLATNEKLFF
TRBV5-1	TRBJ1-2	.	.	TGCGCCAGCAGCTTGGTACCGATCAACTATGGCTACACCTTC	CASSLVPINYGYTF
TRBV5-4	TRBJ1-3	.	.	TGTGCCAGCAGCATTGACGGCGCGGCTGGGCCGGGCACCATATATTTT	CASSIDGAAGPGTIYF
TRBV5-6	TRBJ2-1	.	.	TGTGCCAGCAGCCGAAGGGTATACGGAGACAATGAGCAGTTCTTC	CASSRRVYGDNEQFF
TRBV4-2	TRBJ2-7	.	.	TGTGCCAGCAGCCATTACCAGGGCGGCTCCTACGAGCAGTACTTC	CASSHYQGGSYEQYF
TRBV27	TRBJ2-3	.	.	TGTGCCAGCAGCCAATTGGGCCCAATCACAGATACGCAGTATTTT	CASSQLGPITDTQYF
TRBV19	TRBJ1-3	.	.	TGTGCCAGTAGGAACCAGGCTTACTCTGGAAACACCATATATTTT	CASRNQAYSGNTIYF
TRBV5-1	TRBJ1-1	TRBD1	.	TGCGCCAGCAGCCGACGGGACAGGGAGGACATGAACACTGAAGCTTTCTTT	CASSRRDREDMNTEAFF
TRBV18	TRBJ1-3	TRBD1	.	TGTGCCAGCTCACCGAGACCAGACAGGGGACCCTCTGGAAACACCATATATTTT	CASSPRPDRGPSGNTIYF
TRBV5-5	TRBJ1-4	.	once	TGTGCCAGCAGCTTGGCCGACAGCCCAAATGAAAAACTGTTTTTT	CASSLADSPNEKLFF
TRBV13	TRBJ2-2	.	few	TGTGCCAGCAGCTCCCAGGGGAGTGGGGGCACCGGGGAGCTGTTTTTT	CASSSQGSGGTGELFF
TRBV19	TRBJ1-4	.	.	TGTGCCACACAACCAAGGGGCGGCAGGGAAAAACTGTTTTTT	CATQPRGGREKLFF
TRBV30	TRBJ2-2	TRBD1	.	TGTGCCTGGAGTGTAAGATTCCGGACAGGATCTATCTACAGGGACACCGGGGAGCTGTTTTTT	CAWSVRFRTGSIYRDTGELFF
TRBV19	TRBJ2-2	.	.	TGTGCCAGTGAACCTAAGAGGGTAACCGGGGAGCTGTTTTTT	CASEPKRVTGELFF
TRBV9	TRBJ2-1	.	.	TGTGCCAGCAGCGTAGTGGACACCGAGCAGTTCTTC	CASSVVDTEQFF
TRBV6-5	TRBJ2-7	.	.	TGTGCCAGCAGTTACTCGTGGACTGGGGACTACGAGCAGTACTTC	CASSYSWTGDYEQYF
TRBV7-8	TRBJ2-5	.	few	TGTGCCAGCAGCTTGTTATCAAGACAGGAGACCCAGTACTTC	CASSLLSRQETQYF
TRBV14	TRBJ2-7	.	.	TGTGCCAGCAGCCAAGCCAGGGGCCCCTACGAGCAGTACTTC	CASSQARGPYEQYF
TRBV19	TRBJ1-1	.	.	TGTGCCAGTAGGAATATCATCAAATCAGGCACTGAAGCTTTCTTT	CASRNIIKSGTEAFF
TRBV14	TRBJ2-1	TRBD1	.	TGTGCCAGCAGCCAACGAGGGGGCAAGTTCTTC	CASSQRGGKFF
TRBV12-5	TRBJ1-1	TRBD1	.	TGTGCTAGTGAGACAGGGGCCGCCGGAAGCACTGAAGCTTTCTTT	CASETGAAGSTEAFF
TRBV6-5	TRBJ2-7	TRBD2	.	TGTGCCAGCAGTAACCCCACCCTGCGGGGGGAGGAGCAGTACTTC	CASSNPTLRGEEQYF
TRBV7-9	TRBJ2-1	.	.	TGTGCCAGCAGCTTAGGTGGGGGCCGTAAGTATGAGCAGTTCTTC	CASSLGGGRKYEQFF
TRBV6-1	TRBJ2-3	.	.	TGTGCCAGCAGTAGAGATACAACAGAAACAGATACGCAGTATTTT	CASSRDTTETDTQYF
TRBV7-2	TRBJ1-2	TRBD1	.	TGTGCCAGCAGCTTAGCTTCCGGGACAGGGAAGGGCTACACCTTC	CASSLASGTGKGYTF
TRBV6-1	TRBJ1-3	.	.	TGTGCCAGCCGTACAGGGTTTGGAAACACCATATATTTT	CASRTGFGNTIYF
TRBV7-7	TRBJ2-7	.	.	TGTGCTAGCAGCCCCCGTGGGACCTACGAGCAGTACTTC	CASSPRGTYEQYF